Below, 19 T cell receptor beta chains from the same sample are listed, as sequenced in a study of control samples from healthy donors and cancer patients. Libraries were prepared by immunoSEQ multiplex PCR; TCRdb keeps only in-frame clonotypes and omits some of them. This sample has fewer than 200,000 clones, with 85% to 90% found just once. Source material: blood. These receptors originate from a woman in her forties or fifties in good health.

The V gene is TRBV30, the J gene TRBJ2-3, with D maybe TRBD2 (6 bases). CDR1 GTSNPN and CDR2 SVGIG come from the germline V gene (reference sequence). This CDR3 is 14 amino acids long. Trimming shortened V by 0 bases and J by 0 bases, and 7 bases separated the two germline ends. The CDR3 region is CAWSVRGSTDTQYF. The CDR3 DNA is TGTGCCTGGAGTGTACGGGGGAGCACAGATACGCAGTATTTT.

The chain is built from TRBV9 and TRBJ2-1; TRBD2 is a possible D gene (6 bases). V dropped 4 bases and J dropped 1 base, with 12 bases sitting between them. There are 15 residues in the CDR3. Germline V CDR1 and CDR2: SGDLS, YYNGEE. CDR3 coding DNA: TGTGCCAGCAGCCCTTTTCGGGAGTCCTACAATGAGCAGTTCTTC. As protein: CASSPFRESYNEQFF.

The chain's CDR3 is CASSPGAASNYGYTF. Written as DNA, the CDR3 is TGTGCCAGCTCACCAGGGGCAGCTTCTAACTATGGCTACACCTTC. The V and J genes are TRBV18 and TRBJ1-2, with D possibly being TRBD1 (5 bases). V was clipped by 2 bases and J by 0 bases, with 10 bases between them. CDR3 length: 15 residues. Germline assignment: CDR1 KGHSH and CDR2 LQKENI.

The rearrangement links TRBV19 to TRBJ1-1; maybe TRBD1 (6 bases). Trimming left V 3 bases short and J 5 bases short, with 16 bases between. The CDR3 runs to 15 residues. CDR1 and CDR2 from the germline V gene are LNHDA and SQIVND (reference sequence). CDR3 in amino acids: CASSMPGGRVTEAFF. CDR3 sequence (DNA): TGTGCCAGTAGTATGCCCGGGGGGCGGGTAACTGAAGCTTTCTTT.

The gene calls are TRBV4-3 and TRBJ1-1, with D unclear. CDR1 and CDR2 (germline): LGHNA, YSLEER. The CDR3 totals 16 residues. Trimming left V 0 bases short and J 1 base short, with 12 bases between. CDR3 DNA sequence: TGCGCCAGCAGCCAAGATTTGGGAGCGGGGAACACTGAAGCTTTCTTT. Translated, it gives CASSQDLGAGNTEAFF.

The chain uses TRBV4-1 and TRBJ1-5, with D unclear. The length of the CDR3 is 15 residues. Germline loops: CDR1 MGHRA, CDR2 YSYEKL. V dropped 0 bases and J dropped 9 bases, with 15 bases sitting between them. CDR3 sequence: CASSQDFPSPAPQHF. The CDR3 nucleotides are TGCGCCAGCAGCCAAGATTTTCCCAGTCCCGCGCCCCAGCATTTT.

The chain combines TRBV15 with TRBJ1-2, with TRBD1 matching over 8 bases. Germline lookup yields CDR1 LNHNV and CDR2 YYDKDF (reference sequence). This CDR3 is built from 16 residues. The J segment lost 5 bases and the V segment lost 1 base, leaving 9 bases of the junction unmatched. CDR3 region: CATSRAGQVVEYGYTF. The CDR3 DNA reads TGTGCCACCAGCAGAGCGGGACAGGTAGTCGAATATGGCTACACCTTC.

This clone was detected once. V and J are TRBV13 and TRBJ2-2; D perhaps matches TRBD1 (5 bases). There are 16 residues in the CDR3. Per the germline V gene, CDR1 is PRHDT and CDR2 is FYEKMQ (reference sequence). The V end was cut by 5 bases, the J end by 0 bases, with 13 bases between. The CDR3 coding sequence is TGTGCCAGCAGCATACAGGCAACAGCGAACACCGGGGAGCTGTTTTTT. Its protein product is CASSIQATANTGELFF.

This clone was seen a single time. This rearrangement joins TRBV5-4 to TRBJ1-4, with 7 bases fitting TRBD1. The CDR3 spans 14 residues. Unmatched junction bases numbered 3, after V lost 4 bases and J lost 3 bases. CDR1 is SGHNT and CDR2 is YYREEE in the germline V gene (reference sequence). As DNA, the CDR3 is TGTGCCAGCAGCCGGCAGGGGGCTAATGAAAAACTGTTTTTT. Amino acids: CASSRQGANEKLFF.

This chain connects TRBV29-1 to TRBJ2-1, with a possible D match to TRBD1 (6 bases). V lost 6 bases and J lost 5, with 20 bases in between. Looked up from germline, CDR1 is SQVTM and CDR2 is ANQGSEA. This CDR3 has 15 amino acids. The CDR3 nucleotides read TGCAGCGTCCCGGGTTGGGGGCTTCCGGACAATGAGCAGTTCTTC. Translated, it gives CSVPGWGLPDNEQFF.

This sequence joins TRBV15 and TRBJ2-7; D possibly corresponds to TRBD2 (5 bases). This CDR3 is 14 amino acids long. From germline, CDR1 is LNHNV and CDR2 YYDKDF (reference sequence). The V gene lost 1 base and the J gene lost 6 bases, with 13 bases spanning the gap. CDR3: CATSRGSRSGEQYF. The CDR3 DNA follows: TGTGCCACCAGCAGAGGGTCCCGGAGCGGCGAGCAGTACTTC.

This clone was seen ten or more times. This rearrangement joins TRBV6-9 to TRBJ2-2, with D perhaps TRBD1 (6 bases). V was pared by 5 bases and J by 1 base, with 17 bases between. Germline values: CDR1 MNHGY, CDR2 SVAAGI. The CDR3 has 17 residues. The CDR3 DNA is TGTGCCAGCAGTCCCCGACAGGCCCCACTGAACACCGGGGAGCTGTTTTTT. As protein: CASSPRQAPLNTGELFF.

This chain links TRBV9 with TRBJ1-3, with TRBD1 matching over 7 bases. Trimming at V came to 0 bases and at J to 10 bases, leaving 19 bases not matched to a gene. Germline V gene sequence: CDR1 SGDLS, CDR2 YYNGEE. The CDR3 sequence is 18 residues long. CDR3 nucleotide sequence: TGTGCCAGCAGCGTAGCAGGGGGGGGATCCGGGGACCTAAAAACCATATATTTT. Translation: CASSVAGGGSGDLKTIYF.

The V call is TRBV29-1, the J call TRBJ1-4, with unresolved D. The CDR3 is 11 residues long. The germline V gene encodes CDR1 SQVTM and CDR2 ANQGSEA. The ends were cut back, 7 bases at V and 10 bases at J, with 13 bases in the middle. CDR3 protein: CSAETLGKLFF. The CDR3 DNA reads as TGCAGCGCCGAGACTCTAGGAAAACTGTTTTTT. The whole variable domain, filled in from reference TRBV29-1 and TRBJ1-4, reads SAVISQKPSRDICQRGTSLTIQCQVDSQVTMMFWYRQQPGQSLTLIATANQGSEATYESGFVIDKFPISRPNLTFSTLTVSNMSPEDSSIYLCSAETLGKLFFGSGTQLSVL.

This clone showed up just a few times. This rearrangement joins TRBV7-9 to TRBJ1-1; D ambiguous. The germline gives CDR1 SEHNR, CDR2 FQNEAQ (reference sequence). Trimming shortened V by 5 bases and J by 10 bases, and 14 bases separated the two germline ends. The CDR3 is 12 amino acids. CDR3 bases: TGTGCCAGCAGCCTGGTCATCGGAGGAGCTTTCTTT. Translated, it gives CASSLVIGGAFF.

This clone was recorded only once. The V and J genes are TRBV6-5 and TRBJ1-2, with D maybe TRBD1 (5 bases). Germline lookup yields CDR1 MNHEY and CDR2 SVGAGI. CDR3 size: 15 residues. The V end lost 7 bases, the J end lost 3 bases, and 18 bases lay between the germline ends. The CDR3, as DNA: TGTGCCAGCATCCCAAGGGGAGGGAGTTACTATGGCTACACCTTC. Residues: CASIPRGGSYYGYTF.

Written as DNA, the CDR3 is TGTGCCACCAGCAGCGAAGGGGGGAACTATGGCTACACCTTC. Protein: CATSSEGGNYGYTF. The chain links TRBV15 to TRBJ1-2; tentatively, D is TRBD1 (6 bases). In germline, CDR1 is LNHNV, CDR2 YYDKDF (reference sequence). V was cut by 3 bases and J by 2 bases, with 10 bases left in between. This CDR3 comprises 14 residues. Full variable domain (rest looked up from reference TRBV15 and TRBJ1-2): DAMVIQNPRYQVTQFGKPVTLSCSQTLNHNVMYWYQQKSSQAPKLLFHYYDKDFNNEADTPDNFQSRRPNTSFCFLDIRSPGLGDTAMYLCATSSEGGNYGYTFGSGTRLTVV.

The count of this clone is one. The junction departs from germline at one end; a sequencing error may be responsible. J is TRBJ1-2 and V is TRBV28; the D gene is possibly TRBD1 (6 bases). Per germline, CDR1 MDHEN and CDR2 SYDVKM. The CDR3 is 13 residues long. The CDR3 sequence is CASTQWGHYGYTF. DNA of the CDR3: TGTGCCAGCACCCAATGGGGGCACTACGGCTACACCTTC.

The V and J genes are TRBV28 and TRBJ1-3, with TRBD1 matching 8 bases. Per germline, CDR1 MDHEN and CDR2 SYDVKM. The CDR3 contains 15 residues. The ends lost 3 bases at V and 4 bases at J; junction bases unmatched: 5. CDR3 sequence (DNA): TGTGCCAGCAGTTTGCCACAGGGGGTGGGAAACACCATATATTTT. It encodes CASSLPQGVGNTIYF.